Listed below are T cell receptor beta chains from one sample, sequenced in a study of memory CD8 T cells in hepatitis C reinfection. Generated by immunoSEQ multiplex PCR, the TCRdb table keeps only in-frame clones and is missing some. The sample consists of over 35,000 clones, around 89% of them appearing once. The sequenced material came from naive CD8+ T cells sorted from blood. The receptors were gathered from a man aged 18 to 29 with hepatitis C virus infection. CDR3s include the opening cysteine and the closing phenylalanine or tryptophan. D genes are given only for firm matches. Where a row states a size, it is once, few, many or the class of an expanded clone; other rows omit it.

d_gene | j_gene | v_gene | abundance | CDR3nt | CDR3aa
- | TRBJ1-2 | TRBV2 | - | TGTGCCAGCACCGAGGGCAGCGAAAGCTATGGCTACACCTTC | CASTEGSESYGYTF
TRBD1 | TRBJ2-5 | TRBV7-9 | - | TGTGCCAGCAGCCATACAGGGGGCCCAGAGACCCAGTACTTC | CASSHTGGPETQYF
TRBD1 | TRBJ1-2 | TRBV5-6 | - | TGTGCCAGCAGCTCCACGACAGGGAACTATGGCTACACCTTC | CASSSTTGNYGYTF
- | TRBJ1-6 | TRBV28 | - | TGTGCCAGCACCCCTCCCCCGGGACAATCTATAGGTTCACCCCTCCACTTT | CASTPPPGQSIGSPLHF
- | TRBJ2-7 | TRBV27 | - | TGTGCCAGCAGTTCCTTTTCGGGGTACGAGCAGTACTTC | CASSSFSGYEQYF
TRBD1 | TRBJ1-2 | TRBV7-9 | - | TGTGCCAGCAGCCAGACCACAGGGGGAGATGGCTACACCTTC | CASSQTTGGDGYTF
TRBD1 | TRBJ1-2 | TRBV5-5 | - | TGTGCCAGCAGCTTTGATTTCGACAGGGAGTCTCGCTACACCTTC | CASSFDFDRESRYTF
TRBD2 | TRBJ2-7 | TRBV29-1 | - | TGCAGCGCAGGACTAGGGAACGAGCAGTACTTC | CSAGLGNEQYF
TRBD1 | TRBJ1-1 | TRBV4-1 | - | TGCGCCAGCAGCGTTCCACCCCCGGGACAGGGGACAGAAATGAACACTGAAGCTTTCTTT | CASSVPPPGQGTEMNTEAFF
TRBD2 | TRBJ2-7 | TRBV2 | - | TGTGCCAGCACGGGAGGGGCTAGAGGATCCTACGAGCAGTACTTC | CASTGGARGSYEQYF
TRBD2 | TRBJ2-3 | TRBV5-1 | - | TGCGCCAGCAGGGCGACTAGCGGGAGCACAGATACGCAGTATTTT | CASRATSGSTDTQYF
TRBD1 | TRBJ1-1 | TRBV4-1 | - | TGCGCCAGCAGCTTGGGACAGGGAGGAGGCCCTGAAGCTTTCTTT | CASSLGQGGGPEAFF
TRBD2 | TRBJ2-1 | TRBV19 | - | TGTGCCAGTAGCCCTACTAGCGGGATTTACAATGAGCAGTTCTTC | CASSPTSGIYNEQFF
TRBD2 | TRBJ2-1 | TRBV7-9 | - | TGTGCCAGCACCCCCCGGGCTAGCGGGGTCAATGAGCAGTTCTTC | CASTPRASGVNEQFF
- | TRBJ1-1 | TRBV5-4 | once | TGTGCCAGCAGCTTGTCGGGGGTGAACACTGAAGCTTTCTTT | CASSLSGVNTEAFF
- | TRBJ2-3 | TRBV7-2 | - | TGTGCCAGCAGCTCGGGACTCTCGACTAGCACAGATACGCAGTATTTT | CASSSGLSTSTDTQYF
- | TRBJ1-2 | TRBV28 | - | TGTGCCAGCAGTTTAGACAGTGGCTACACCTTC | CASSLDSGYTF
- | TRBJ2-2 | TRBV5-1 | - | TGCGCCAGCAGCGCCGGGACTTTTAACACCGGGGAGCTGTTTTTT | CASSAGTFNTGELFF
- | TRBJ2-1 | TRBV7-9 | - | TGTGCCAGCAGCTACGGACAAAATGAGCAGTTCTTC | CASSYGQNEQFF
- | TRBJ2-1 | TRBV30 | - | TGTGCCTGGAGTGACTATGTTAAGCAGTTCTTC | CAWSDYVKQFF
- | TRBJ1-1 | TRBV6-5 | - | TGTGCCAGCAGTGCCGGGGGGGGTAGCGACACTGAAGCTTTCTTT | CASSAGGGSDTEAFF
TRBD1 | TRBJ2-1 | TRBV7-3 | - | TGTGCCAGCAGCCAAACCAAGGGGGCTTCGGTTAATGAGCAGTTCTTC | CASSQTKGASVNEQFF
- | TRBJ1-4 | TRBV6-6 | - | TGTGCCAGTGGACAGCTACCTAATGAAAAACTGTTTTTT | CASGQLPNEKLFF
TRBD2 | TRBJ2-1 | TRBV19 | - | TGTGCCAGTAGTATAGATGGGGACTACGAGCAGTTCTTC | CASSIDGDYEQFF
- | TRBJ2-1 | TRBV11-2 | - | TGTGCCAGCAGCTTAGGGGCAGGGTTCTCCTACAATGAGCAGTTCTTC | CASSLGAGFSYNEQFF
TRBD1 | TRBJ2-1 | TRBV5-1 | - | TGCGCCAGCAGCCAACGACAGGGGTCGAGGAATGAGCAGTTCTTC | CASSQRQGSRNEQFF
- | TRBJ1-1 | TRBV29-1 | - | TGCAGCGTTGAGTTGGAGTCGAACACTGAAGCTTTCTTT | CSVELESNTEAFF